Listed below are T cell receptor beta chains from one sample, sequenced in a study of PD-L1 blockade in urothelial cancer. Generated by immunoSEQ multiplex PCR, the TCRdb table keeps only in-frame clones and is missing some. The sample yields 35,000 to 45,000 clones, around four fifths seen once. The material sequenced was PBMCs, taken around atezolizumab (anti-PD-L1) treatment. The receptors shown here come from a man in his fifties or sixties with urothelial cancer. Both conserved end residues are part of each CDR3. Each record gives: CDR3 length, D gene, V gene, clone size, J gene, CDR3 protein, CDR3 DNA. A D gene is named only where the DNA matches it firmly. Rows give clone size only sometimes, using once, few, many, or a class for an expanded clone.

>17|TRBD2|TRBV4-1|once|TRBJ2-2
CASSLTSGGAFTGELFF
TGCGCCAGCAGCCTGACTAGCGGGGGGGCCTTTACCGGGGAGCTGTTTTTT
>15|.|TRBV2|.|TRBJ1-2
CANLERGTGLSDYTF
TGTGCCAACCTAGAAAGGGGTACAGGGCTTTCGGACTACACCTTC
>13|.|TRBV7-3|.|TRBJ2-5
CASSSGLLETQYF
TGTGCCAGCAGCTCTGGACTCTTGGAGACCCAGTACTTC
>17|.|TRBV11-2|.|TRBJ2-2
CASSSIARLRGRRELFF
TGTGCCAGCAGCTCCATCGCTAGGTTACGGGGGAGGAGGGAGCTGTTTTTT
>15|.|TRBV7-3|.|TRBJ2-5
CASSLGLGPGETQYF
TGTGCCAGCAGCTTAGGTCTGGGGCCCGGCGAGACCCAGTACTTC
>15|.|TRBV6-1|.|TRBJ1-1
CASSGGGMENTEAFF
TGTGCCAGCAGTGGAGGGGGAATGGAGAACACTGAAGCTTTCTTT
>11|.|TRBV28|.|TRBJ2-3
CASSPRDTQYF
TGTGCCAGCAGCCCGAGAGATACGCAGTATTTT
>13|.|TRBV25-1|.|TRBJ1-6
CASHVGANSPLHF
TGTGCCAGCCATGTGGGGGCTAATTCACCCCTCCACTTT
>16|.|TRBV15|.|TRBJ2-6
CATSRAGEAGANVLTF
TGTGCCACCAGCAGAGCTGGGGAGGCTGGGGCCAACGTCCTGACTTTC
>17|TRBD1|TRBV19|once|TRBJ1-5
CASSIQSGDRANQPQHF
TGTGCCAGTAGTATACAGTCGGGGGACAGGGCCAATCAGCCCCAGCATTTT
>13|TRBD1|TRBV18|few|TRBJ1-1
CASSSTGVNEAFF
TGTGCCAGCTCATCGACAGGGGTGAATGAAGCTTTCTTT
>13|TRBD1|TRBV6-5|.|TRBJ1-2
CASRSDRAHGYTF
TGTGCCAGCAGATCGGACAGGGCCCATGGCTACACCTTC
>15|.|TRBV19|.|TRBJ1-2
CASSIGAGPYYGYTF
TGTGCCAGTAGTATAGGTGCAGGGCCGTACTATGGCTACACCTTC
>14|TRBD1|TRBV6-1|.|TRBJ2-7
CATIATGASYEQYF
TGTGCCACCATTGCCACAGGGGCCTCCTACGAGCAGTACTTC
>16|.|TRBV7-9|.|TRBJ1-1
CASSPQGLFMNTEAFF
TGTGCCAGCAGCCCCCAGGGCCTGTTCATGAACACTGAAGCTTTCTTT
>18|.|TRBV7-9|few|TRBJ1-5
CASSLVGRGGVGNQPQHF
TGTGCCAGCAGCTTAGTGGGTAGGGGAGGGGTCGGGAATCAGCCCCAGCATTTT
>13|.|TRBV6-5|.|TRBJ2-7
CATRAGRINEQYF
TGTGCCACCAGAGCGGGCAGGATCAACGAGCAGTACTTC
>16|.|TRBV4-2|few|TRBJ1-3
CASSQGRTVSGNTIYF
TGTGCCAGCAGCCAAGGGCGGACAGTCTCTGGAAACACCATATATTTT
>15|TRBD1|TRBV6-1|.|TRBJ1-6
CASSALGQGGSPLHF
TGTGCCAGCAGTGCGCTGGGACAGGGAGGTTCACCCCTCCACTTT
>11|.|TRBV20-1|.|TRBJ1-1
CSARDSVYAFF
TGCAGTGCTAGGGACAGCGTTTATGCTTTCTTT
>14|TRBD1|TRBV7-2|.|TRBJ2-5
CASSKGQAQETQYF
TGTGCCAGCAGCAAAGGACAGGCCCAAGAGACCCAGTACTTC
>15|TRBD2|TRBV5-1|.|TRBJ2-3
CASSTTSDSTDTRYF
TGCGCCAGCAGCACCACTAGCGACAGCACAGATACGCGGTATTTT
>14|TRBD2|TRBV18|.|TRBJ2-7
CASSSGGPTYEQYF
TGTGCCAGCTCCAGCGGGGGCCCAACCTACGAGCAGTACTTC
>12|.|TRBV7-9|.|TRBJ1-6
CASSLAEGALHF
TGTGCCAGCAGCTTAGCGGAAGGAGCCCTCCACTTT
>13|.|TRBV5-4|.|TRBJ2-7
CATAAGLTYEQYF
TGTGCCACCGCGGCAGGGCTCACCTACGAGCAGTACTTC
>15|.|TRBV9|.|TRBJ1-4
CASSTNTGDYEKLFF
TGTGCCAGCAGCACCAACACGGGGGATTATGAAAAACTGTTTTTT
>15|.|TRBV2|medium-sized|TRBJ1-5
CASSGSGGADQPQHF
TGTGCCAGCAGTGGGTCGGGGGGCGCCGATCAGCCCCAGCATTTT
>15|.|TRBV28|.|TRBJ2-7
CASSFLGEQGYEQYF
TGTGCCAGCAGTTTCCTGGGGGAACAGGGCTACGAGCAGTACTTC
>16|.|TRBV2|.|TRBJ2-3
CASSPSVLGYTDTQYF
TGTGCCAGCAGCCCTTCGGTTCTAGGTTACACAGATACGCAGTATTTT
>16|TRBD1|TRBV2|.|TRBJ2-3
CASSEAWTGDTDTQYF
TGTGCCAGCAGTGAAGCTTGGACAGGAGACACAGATACGCAGTATTTT
>15|.|TRBV11-2|.|TRBJ2-7
CASSLSRGSSYEQYF
TGTGCCAGCAGCTTATCACGGGGAAGCTCCTACGAGCAGTACTTC